What follows is one T cell receptor beta chain and its context. The sample is drawn from a study of shared clonotypes between healthy human individuals. V lost 5 bases to trimming and J lost 3 bases; unmatched junction nucleotides: 3. CDR1 is SEHNR, CDR2 FQNEAQ, per germline (reference sequence). The CDR3 loop spans 15 amino acids. Original handling: From ImmunoSEQ came sequences covering only the junction and carrying no quality scores, so filtering differed. The table came from immunoSEQ multiplex PCR; TCRdb's copy has only in-frame clones and leaves some out. V and J calls and clone size are those listed in that table; D and trimming were worked out from the DNA. The sample lists some 600,000 clones; approximately 96% were seen once. Terminally differentiated effector memory CD45RA+ cells were excluded from the naive CD8 cells, which were CD45RO-negative and positively selected for CCR7.

The clonotype originates from a woman aged 25-40 years in good health. The V gene is TRBV7-9, the J gene TRBJ2-1; 11 positions match TRBD2. The sequencing sample was made of naive CD8+ T cells sorted from blood. The CDR3 sequence is CASSMGLADYNEQFF. Here the CDR3 DNA reads TGTGCCAGCAGCATGGGACTAGCGGACTACAATGAGCAGTTCTTC.